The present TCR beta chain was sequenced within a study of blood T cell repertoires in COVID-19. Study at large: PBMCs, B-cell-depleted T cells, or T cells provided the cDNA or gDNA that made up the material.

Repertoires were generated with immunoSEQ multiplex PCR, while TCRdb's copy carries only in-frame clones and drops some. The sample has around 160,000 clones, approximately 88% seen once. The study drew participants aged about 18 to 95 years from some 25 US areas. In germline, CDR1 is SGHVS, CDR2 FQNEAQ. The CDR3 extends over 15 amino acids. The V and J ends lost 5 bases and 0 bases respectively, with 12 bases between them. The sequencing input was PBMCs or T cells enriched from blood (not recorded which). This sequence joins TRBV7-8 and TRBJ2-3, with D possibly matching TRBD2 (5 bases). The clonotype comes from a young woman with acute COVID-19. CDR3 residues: CASSPSAASTDTQYF. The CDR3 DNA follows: TGTGCCAGCAGCCCCTCAGCGGCTAGCACAGATACGCAGTATTTT.